This is a list of T cell receptor beta chains from one sample in a study of shared clonotypes between healthy human individuals. Produced via immunoSEQ multiplex PCR; TCRdb's table is partial and in-frame only. The sample comprises under 700,000 clones, approximately 95% of which are singletons, and over 0.1% rests with the top ten. Sequenced material: naive CD8+ T cells sorted from blood. These TCRs come from a woman in her twenties or thirties in good health. CDR3s leave out the opening cysteine and the closing phenylalanine or tryptophan. Each record gives: V gene, J gene, D gene, CDR3 protein. A D gene is named only where the DNA matches it firmly.

TRBV28	TRBJ1-5	.	ASSAPPGWGNQPQH
TRBV6-4	TRBJ2-1	TRBD2	ASSDGISGNHNEQF
TRBV7-6	TRBJ2-6	.	ASRPQGSVTGANVLT
TRBV29-1	TRBJ1-2	.	SVEDPQVYGYT
TRBV9	TRBJ2-3	.	ASSSRAGDDTDTQY
TRBV5-6	TRBJ2-7	TRBD1	ASSLPRQGRYEQY
TRBV5-1	TRBJ1-1	.	ASSFGPIANTEAF
TRBV25-1	TRBJ2-2	TRBD1	ASSPGQAGELF
TRBV10-1	TRBJ2-2	TRBD1	ASRTGDTGELF
TRBV2	TRBJ1-4	.	ASSLTGKEEKLF
TRBV23-1	TRBJ2-2	.	ASSQSNCLAKKNTGELF
TRBV28	TRBJ2-1	TRBD2	ASSTLAGSQYNEQF
TRBV30	TRBJ2-5	.	ANGAEETQY
TRBV9	TRBJ1-5	.	ASSEGDQPQH
TRBV27	TRBJ1-2	.	ASSPPGGLNLGYT
TRBV27	.	.	ASSHKTYEQY
TRBV19	TRBJ2-4	TRBD1	ASSPEPVGQGGNIQY
TRBV25-1	TRBJ1-1	.	ASSELGGTKAF
TRBV5-1	TRBJ2-1	TRBD2	ASSLGAGGPDEQF
TRBV5-1	TRBJ2-7	.	ASSFSGSGEWEQY
TRBV7-9	TRBJ2-3	TRBD2	ASSGTTSVTDTQY
TRBV7-6	TRBJ2-2	.	ASSLGTSEATGELF